The source of this T cell receptor (beta chain) is a study of T cell changes during pregnancy in multiple sclerosis. This CDR3 spans 14 amino acids. Germline lookup yields CDR1 SGHVS and CDR2 FQNEAQ. V shed 8 bases and J 6 bases; nucleotides not matched to a gene: 10. This table comes from immunoSEQ multiplex PCR, and its TCRdb copy is limited to in-frame clones, with some not included. Of about 120,000 clones listed, approximately 93% are singletons. The TCR originated in a female donor with multiple sclerosis, enrolled in a pregnancy study. The sample in question was peripheral blood, obtained before pregnancy. V gene TRBV7-8 combines with J gene TRBJ2-1, with 7 bases fitting TRBD2. CDR3 DNA: TGTGCCAGCGGTATCCCCGGGGGGAGCAATGAGCAGTTCTTC. It codes for CASGIPGGSNEQFF.